Only a few counts were recorded for the clone carrying this T cell receptor beta chain. The antigen remains undetermined. The sample is drawn from a study of beta chain features in type 1 diabetes. Study-level background: No patient-donor differences in age, gender, total cells or subset yield. General observations from the study: TCRB CDR3 length was moderately but significantly reduced in all four CD4+ subsets of Type 1 diabetes patients.

CD45RO/CCR7/CD25/CD127/CD95/CD27 separated CD4+ naive, central memory, regulatory and stem cell-like memory cells by sorting. Sorting gave populations that all exceeded 95% purity. Sequenced material consisted of expressed TCRB transcripts (all of the isolated RNA was reverse transcribed). Generated by immunoSEQ multiplex PCR, the TCRdb table keeps only in-frame clones and is missing some. Of 150,000 to 200,000 clones in the sample, roughly 65% are singletons; the top ten hold roughly 0.089%. The origin of this receptor is a man aged 25 to 40 with type 1 diabetes. Sequences were obtained from naive CD4+ T cells from blood.

The CDR3 loop is CASSPGREQFF. The CDR3 DNA reads TGTGCCAGCTCCCCTGGGCGGGAGCAGTTCTTC. The V call is TRBV18, the J call TRBJ2-1; D unresolved. Per the germline V gene, CDR1 is KGHSH and CDR2 is LQKENI. The CDR3 runs 11 residues. V gave up 6 bases and J gave up 10 bases, with 10 bases separating them.